This TCR beta chain originates from a study of cytomegalovirus exposure and HLA in healthy donors (dated by TCRdb to 2016 to 2017). Regarding the research as a whole: According to an earlier analysis of several hundred of the donors, 150 million to 200 million T cells yielded approximately 120 million unique TCR beta sequences and 250 to 350 Gb of sequence data. The number of typed donors differed by locus: 629-630 for A, B, C, DRB1 and DQB1; approximately 520 for DQA1; 606 for DPA1; and 400 to 480 for DPB1. A later analysis re-analyzed previously published TCR beta repertoires from 660 or so donors and added high-resolution HLA genotyping to study TCR occurrence patterns. High-throughput TCR immunosequencing, statistical association of individual TCRs with disease status, and machine learning were combined to predict cytomegalovirus infection status. Four or five DR-DQ haplotypes were treated as single units for association and clustering because of strong linkage in the cohort. Donor age, sex, ethnicity and CMV serostatus were compiled together with the repertoire data. Every discovery cohort repertoire had been produced on one sequencing platform. Among 398 genotyped donors of the cohort, an average of about 240,000 unique TCR beta nucleotide sequences were sequenced per donor, approximately 20% of them non-productive. Among the roughly 370 genotyped donors, around 81% belonged to the genetic ancestry cluster associated with self-reported Caucasian donors. In a later genetic analysis, genome-wide SNP genotypes for about three fifths of the 666 donors were used, and that subset was treated as a discovery cohort. HLA typing included class I and class II loci at four-digit resolution. To decide whether each TCR beta V gene segment behaved as functional or pseudogenic, an earlier analysis of some 580 of the donors relied on high-throughput TCR beta sequencing. Besides the first cohort of 666 subjects, a separate validation cohort made up of 120 different subjects was used. Rather than drawing on any new phenotypic data, the later analysis identified candidate immune exposures from TCR beta sequences and the way those sequences occurred across donors. About 320 gigabases of sequencing data and tens of millions of unique TCR sequences were included in an early release covering 550 to 800 HLA-typed donors. The study aimed to test whether cataloging public T cell receptors could reveal signatures of past pathogen exposure. The study profiled the T cell repertoires of hundreds of subjects by immunosequencing and related them to cytomegalovirus serostatus.

Libraries came from the immunoSEQ multiplex PCR assay. A mixture of 60 forward primers for TCR Vbeta segments and 13 reverse primers for TCR Jbeta segments was used in the multiplex PCR. The CDR3 region of rearranged TCR beta genes was amplified from genomic DNA with a multiplex PCR assay. The amplified TCR beta libraries were sequenced on the Illumina HiSeq System as 87-base-pair reads. Turning to the authors' computational methods: Across the 600 to 700 repertoires, a later analysis counted 60 million to 90 million unique TCR beta chains, approximately 12 million of which were shared by at least two donors. Raw reads were error-corrected and collapsed into unique sequences by a nearest-neighbor algorithm in which closely related sequences were merged to remove PCR and sequencing errors. Alignment of CDR3 sequences to IMGT reference sequences was used to assign V, D and J gene segments. For a sequence to be retained, a match of at least six nucleotides to both a V gene segment and a J gene segment was required. A rearrangement was called productive if the CDR3 had no stop codons and remained in frame with V and J, and every other rearrangement was called non-productive. CDR3 was defined according to IMGT convention as the region running from the second conserved V-encoded cysteine to the conserved J-encoded phenylalanine. In an earlier analysis of 500 to 650 of the donors, sequences lacking an unambiguous match to a single V gene segment were excluded. In an earlier analysis of 587 of the donors, V segments were called functional above 56.7% productive rearrangements and were called segregating when the between-donor standard deviation exceeded 5%. A statistical classification framework was built to diagnose cytomegalovirus status from the catalog of TCR beta chain sequences. A later analysis assigned V and J genes by comparing TCR nucleotide sequences with IMGT/GENE-DB human TR gene sequences. The TCRdist pipeline was used in a later analysis to assign CDR3 sequences and most-parsimonious VDJ recombination scenarios. A later analysis defined each TCR beta chain by its CDR3 amino acid sequence plus V-gene family, and excluded reads lacking a unique V-gene family. As a way to deal with suspected cross-contamination and a sequencing artifact, a later analysis dropped 450 to 700 nucleotide sequences that were highly shared and had low generation probability. For each public chain, a later analysis derived a clonal expansion index from normalized ranks of inferred template counts within each repertoire. A later analysis computed generation probabilities with a VDJ recombination model fitted to out-of-frame rearrangements, and checked the results against IGoR. A later analysis scored TCR-TCR, TCR-HLA and TCR-CMV co-occurrence with hypergeometric tests, applying a repertoire-size bias correction to TCR pairs. A later analysis estimated false discovery rates by permuting HLA or CMV assignments 20 times. In a later analysis, co-occurring TCRs were grouped with DBSCAN, and TCRdist sequence similarity was added when clustering was performed within HLA-allele-positive subsets. Co-occurrence clustering excluded repertoires with fewer than 30,000 or more than 120,000 public chains, plus five with anomalous nucleotide sharing. The clones in this table, taken by TCRdb from immuneACCESS, are in-frame only. Not every clone is retained; where verified, under half of the shortfall comes from an unresolved V gene, and the cause of the rest is unknown. V, J and clone size are those of that table, while D and trimming were read from the DNA. The sample table contains 170,000 or so clones; only one count was recorded for 75% to 90% of them. In total, the top ten clones hold about 2% of the sample.

In total, approximately 610 healthy bone marrow donors made up the cohort. At the time of sampling, all cohort members were nominally healthy, though unrecorded immune exposures were likely present. The donor was CMV seronegative and was included in the group of a few hundred seronegative cohort members. Each donor provided a peripheral blood sample, and peripheral blood mononuclear cells were used for TCR beta sequencing. The Qiagen DNeasy Blood Extraction Kit was used to extract genomic DNA from the blood cell samples. Points on this clone: The specificity of this receptor is unknown. The sample holds no much larger clone one base away, and base qualities are not on file.

Paper-wide results and their limitations: A further reported finding was that TCR beta sequences accurately predicted the HLA-A and HLA-B alleles for most subjects in the first cohort. Because HLA typing was missing for some donors at each locus, association tests included only the typed subset. The study gave a list of 150 to 200 TCR beta chains associated with cytomegalovirus. A cluster of highly shared sequence variants was judged likely to be a technical artifact of the sequencing pipeline. The 87-base-pair reads could not distinguish some IMGT-functional V segments, including TRBV6-2 and TRBV6-3, so those segments were excluded. According to a later genetic analysis, donors in an Asian-associated ancestry cluster had fewer N-insertions in productive TCRs than the approximately 630-donor mean. A later genetic analysis associated a missense DCLRE1C variant with V-gene and J-gene trimming of TCR beta chains, and an independent cohort replicated the association. Strong co-occurrence of HLA alleles, especially DR and DQ, made assigning TCR associations to individual alleles difficult. Most CMV-associated TCR beta chains appeared to be HLA-restricted in a later analysis, and the HLA associations seemed to be driven largely by CMV exposure. A later analysis found that HLA-associated TCR beta chains were more clonally expanded and had lower generation probabilities than equally common non-associated chains. Across donors, most TCR sequences were observed very rarely, whereas some public TCRs were present in many individuals. The cohort was sequenced for TCR beta chains only, and without alpha or paired-chain data the features that could be detected were limited. Correlated functional status among segregating V segments might be attributable to linkage disequilibrium, but an unknown experimental factor could not be ruled out. Roughly uniform sequencing depth across donors was assumed in presence/absence analyses, although this assumption may not hold. Some 16 rarely observed V segments, including chromosome 9 orphons, were excluded from the earlier analysis of a few hundred of the donors because counts were too low. In vitro tests confirmed that a few of the cytomegalovirus-associated TCR beta chains recognize cytomegalovirus antigens. In a later analysis, several top co-occurrence clusters were reported to appear linked to parvovirus B19, influenza, CMV and Epstein-Barr virus. The authors suggested that the approach could potentially be generalized to other disease states and immunological phenotypes. Broadly in line with IMGT annotations, most TCR beta V segments showed up in productive rearrangements about 87% or about 30% of the time in an earlier analysis of 450 to 600 of the donors. In a later analysis, some 17,000 TCR beta sequences were associated with specific HLA alleles at a false discovery rate of 0.05. In a later analysis, TCR association rates were found to vary across HLA loci, with the most associated TCRs seen for DRB1 alleles and the fewest for HLA-C alleles. Cytomegalovirus status was reported to be diagnosed by the classifier with high specificity and sensitivity in both the original and validation cohorts. Immune exposure information for the cohort was limited to CMV serostatus.

As encoded in the germline V gene (reference sequence), CDR1 is MNHEY while CDR2 is SMNVEV. V lost 11 bases and J lost 0 bases; the stretch between them is 18 bases long. From cysteine to phenylalanine, the CDR3 is 15 amino acids long. Of all the DNA, just the CDR3 is kept, 45 bases in frame from base 1. The clonotype comes from a woman between 18 and 29 years old in good health and CMV-seronegative. The sequenced sample consisted of PBMCs. This receptor chain uses TRBV27 and TRBJ2-3, and the D gene may be TRBD2, 5 bases matching. The encoded CDR3 is CAGSKHGLSTDTQYF. The nucleotide sequence reads TGTGCCGGATCTAAACACGGACTTAGCACAGATACGCAGTATTTT.